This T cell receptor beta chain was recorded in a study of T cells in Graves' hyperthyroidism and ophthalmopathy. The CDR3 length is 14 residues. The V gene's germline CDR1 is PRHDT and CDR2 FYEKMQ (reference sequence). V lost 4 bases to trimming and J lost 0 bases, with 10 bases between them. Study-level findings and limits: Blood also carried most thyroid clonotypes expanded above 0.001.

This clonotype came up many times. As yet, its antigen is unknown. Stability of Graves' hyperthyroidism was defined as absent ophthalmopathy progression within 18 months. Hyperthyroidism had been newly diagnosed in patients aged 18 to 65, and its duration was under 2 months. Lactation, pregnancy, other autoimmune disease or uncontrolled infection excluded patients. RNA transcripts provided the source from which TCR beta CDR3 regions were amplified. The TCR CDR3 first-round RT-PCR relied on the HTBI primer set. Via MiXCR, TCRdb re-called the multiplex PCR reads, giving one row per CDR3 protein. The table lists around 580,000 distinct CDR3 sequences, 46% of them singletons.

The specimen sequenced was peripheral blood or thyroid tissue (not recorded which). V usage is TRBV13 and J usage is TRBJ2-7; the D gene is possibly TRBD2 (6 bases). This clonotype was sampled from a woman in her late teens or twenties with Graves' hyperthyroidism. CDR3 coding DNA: TGTGCCAGCAGCTCAGGAGGGCCCTCCTACGAGCAGTACTTC. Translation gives CASSSGGPSYEQYF.